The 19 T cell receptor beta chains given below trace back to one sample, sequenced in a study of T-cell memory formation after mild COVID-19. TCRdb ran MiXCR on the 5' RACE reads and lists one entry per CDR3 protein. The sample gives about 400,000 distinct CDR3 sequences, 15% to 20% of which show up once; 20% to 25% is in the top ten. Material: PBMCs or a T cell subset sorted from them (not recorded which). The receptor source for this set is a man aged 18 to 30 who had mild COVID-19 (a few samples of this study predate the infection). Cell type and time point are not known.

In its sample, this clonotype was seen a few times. CDR3 DNA sequence: TGCGCCAGCAGCGACATATTACAGGGGGCCGTGAACACTGAAGCTTTCTTT. Its translation is CASSDILQGAVNTEAFF. The J gene is TRBJ1-1, the V gene TRBV5-1; TRBD1 matches at 9 bases. J lost 0 bases, V lost 4 bases, and 10 bases had no gene match. Germline assignment: CDR1 SGHRS and CDR2 YFSETQ. The CDR3 loop spans 17 amino acids.

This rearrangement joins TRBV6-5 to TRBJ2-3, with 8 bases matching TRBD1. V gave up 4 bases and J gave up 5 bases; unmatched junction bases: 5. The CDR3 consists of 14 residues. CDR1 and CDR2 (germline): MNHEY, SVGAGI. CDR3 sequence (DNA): TGTGCCAGCAGTTCACAGGGGGTCCTAGATACGCAGTATTTT. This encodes CASSSQGVLDTQYF.

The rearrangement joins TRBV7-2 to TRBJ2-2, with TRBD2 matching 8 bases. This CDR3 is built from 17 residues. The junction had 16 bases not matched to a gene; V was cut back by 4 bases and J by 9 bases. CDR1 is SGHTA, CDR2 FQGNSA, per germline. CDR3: CASSSIWGLVGHRELFF. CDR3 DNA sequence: TGTGCCAGCAGCTCCATCTGGGGACTAGTCGGCCACCGGGAGCTGTTTTTT.

CDR3: CASSYTSGGARDTQYF. CDR3 bases: TGTGCCAGCAGTTACACTAGCGGGGGGGCCAGGGATACGCAGTATTTT. V is TRBV6-5 and J is TRBJ2-3; 13 bases align to TRBD2. With V trimmed by 2 bases and J by 6 bases, 5 bases remained unmatched. CDR1 and CDR2 from the germline V gene are MNHEY and SVGAGI. CDR3 length: 16 amino acids.

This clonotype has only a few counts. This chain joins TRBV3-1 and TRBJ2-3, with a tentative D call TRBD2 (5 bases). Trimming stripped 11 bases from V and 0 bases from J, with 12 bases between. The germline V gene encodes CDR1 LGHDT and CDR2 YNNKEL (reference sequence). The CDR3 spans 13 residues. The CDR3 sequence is CAAQRRSTDTQYF. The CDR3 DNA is TGTGCCGCCCAGCGGCGTAGCACAGATACGCAGTATTTT.

The CDR3 sequence is CASSSLSGGGGQPQHF. In DNA form, the CDR3 reads TGTGCCAGCAGTTCACTGTCGGGGGGAGGTGGCCAGCCCCAGCATTTT. The V call is TRBV6-5, the J call TRBJ1-5; tentatively, D is TRBD1 (5 bases). Germline-derived CDR1 and CDR2 are MNHEY and SVGAGI. The CDR3 has 16 amino acids. Trimming cost V 4 bases and J 7 bases, with 20 bases left between them.

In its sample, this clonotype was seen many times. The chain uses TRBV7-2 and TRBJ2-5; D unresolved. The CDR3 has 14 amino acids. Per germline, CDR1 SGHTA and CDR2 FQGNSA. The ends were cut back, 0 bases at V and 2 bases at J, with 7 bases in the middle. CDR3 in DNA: TGTGCCAGCAGCTTAGCCGGATTTCAAGAGACCCAGTACTTC. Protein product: CASSLAGFQETQYF.

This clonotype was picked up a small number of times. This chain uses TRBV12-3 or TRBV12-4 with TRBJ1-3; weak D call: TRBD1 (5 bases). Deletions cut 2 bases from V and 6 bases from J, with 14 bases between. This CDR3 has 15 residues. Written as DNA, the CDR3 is TGTGCCAGCAGTTTATGGGGGGACGCGGCAAACACCATATATTTT. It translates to CASSLWGDAANTIYF.

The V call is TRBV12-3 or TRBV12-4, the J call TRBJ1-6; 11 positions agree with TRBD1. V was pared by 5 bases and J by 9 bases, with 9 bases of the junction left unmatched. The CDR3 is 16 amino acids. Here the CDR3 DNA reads TGTGCCAGCAGTCAACATAGGACAGGGGGCGGTTCACCCCTCCACTTT. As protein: CASSQHRTGGGSPLHF.

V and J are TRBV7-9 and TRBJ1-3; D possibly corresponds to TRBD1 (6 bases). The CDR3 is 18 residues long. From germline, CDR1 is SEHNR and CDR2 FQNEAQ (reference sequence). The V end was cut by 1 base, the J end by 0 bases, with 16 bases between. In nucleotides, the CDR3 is TGTGCCAGCAGCTTAGGGACAGCAAACCCAATCTCTGGAAACACCATATATTTT. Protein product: CASSLGTANPISGNTIYF.

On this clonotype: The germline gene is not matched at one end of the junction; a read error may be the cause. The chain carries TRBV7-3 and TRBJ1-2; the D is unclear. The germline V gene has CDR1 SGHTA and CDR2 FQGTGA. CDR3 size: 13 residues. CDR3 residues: CASSSDARAYPLF. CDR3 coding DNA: TGTGCCAGCAGCTCGGACGCGCGAGCCTACCCCCTCTTC.

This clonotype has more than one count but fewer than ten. The CDR3 reads CASSLSSVSYNEQFF. The DNA for the CDR3 is TGTGCCAGCAGCCTGTCTAGCGTTTCCTACAATGAGCAGTTCTTC. V and J are TRBV9 and TRBJ2-1, with D maybe TRBD2 (6 bases). Germline V CDR1 and CDR2: SGDLS, YYNGEE. Trimming pared 4 bases from V and 1 base from J, leaving 12 bases between. The CDR3 consists of 15 residues.

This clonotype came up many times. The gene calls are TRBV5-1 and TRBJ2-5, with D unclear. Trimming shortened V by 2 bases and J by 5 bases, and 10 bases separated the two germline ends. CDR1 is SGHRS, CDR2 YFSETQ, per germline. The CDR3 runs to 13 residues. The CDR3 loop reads CASSFNPEETQYF. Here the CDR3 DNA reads TGCGCCAGCAGCTTTAACCCGGAGGAGACCCAGTACTTC.

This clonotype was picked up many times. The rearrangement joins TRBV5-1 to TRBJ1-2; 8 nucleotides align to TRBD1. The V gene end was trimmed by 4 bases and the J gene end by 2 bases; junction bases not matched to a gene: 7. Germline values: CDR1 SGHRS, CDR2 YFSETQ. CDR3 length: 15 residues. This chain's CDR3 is CASSPNRGTNYGYTF. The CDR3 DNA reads TGCGCCAGCAGCCCGAACAGGGGGACCAACTATGGCTACACCTTC. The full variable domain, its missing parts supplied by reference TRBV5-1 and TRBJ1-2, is KAGVTQTPRYLIKTRGQQVTLSCSPISGHRSVSWYQQTPGQGLQFLFEYFSETQRNKGNFPGRFSGRQFSNSRSEMNVSTLELGDSALYLCASSPNRGTNYGYTFGSGTRLTVV.

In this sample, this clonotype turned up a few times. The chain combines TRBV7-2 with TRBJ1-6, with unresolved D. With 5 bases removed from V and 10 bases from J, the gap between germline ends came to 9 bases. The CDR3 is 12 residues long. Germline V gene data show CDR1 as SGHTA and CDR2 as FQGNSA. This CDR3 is CASSINASPLHF. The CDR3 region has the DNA TGTGCCAGCAGCATCAATGCATCACCCCTCCACTTT.

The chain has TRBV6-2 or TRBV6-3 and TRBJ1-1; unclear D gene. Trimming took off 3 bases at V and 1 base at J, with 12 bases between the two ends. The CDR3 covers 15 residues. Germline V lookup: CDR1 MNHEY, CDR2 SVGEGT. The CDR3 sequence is CASSYGSVPNTEAFF. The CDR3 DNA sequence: TGTGCCAGCAGTTATGGGTCGGTTCCGAACACTGAAGCTTTCTTT.

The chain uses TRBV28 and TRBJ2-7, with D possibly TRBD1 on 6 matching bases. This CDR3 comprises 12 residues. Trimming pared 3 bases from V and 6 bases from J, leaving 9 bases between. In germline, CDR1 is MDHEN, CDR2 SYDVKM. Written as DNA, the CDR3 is TGTGCCAGCAGTTTGACAGGTAGCGAGCAGTACGTC. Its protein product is CASSLTGSEQYV.

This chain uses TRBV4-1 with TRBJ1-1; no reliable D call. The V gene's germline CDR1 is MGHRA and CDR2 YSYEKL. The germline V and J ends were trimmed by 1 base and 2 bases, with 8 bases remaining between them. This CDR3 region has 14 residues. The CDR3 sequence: CASSQGPSNTEAFF. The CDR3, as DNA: TGCGCCAGCAGCCAAGGCCCCTCCAACACTGAAGCTTTCTTT.

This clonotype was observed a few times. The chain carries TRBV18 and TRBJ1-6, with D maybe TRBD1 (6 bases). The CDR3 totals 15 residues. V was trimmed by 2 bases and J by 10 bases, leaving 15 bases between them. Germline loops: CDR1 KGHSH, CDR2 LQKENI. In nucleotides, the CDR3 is TGTGCCAGCTCACCATCCACAGGGCTCGACTCACCCCTCCACTTT. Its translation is CASSPSTGLDSPLHF.